The entry that follows covers one T cell receptor beta chain sequence. What it binds is not known. A second PCR, run for roughly 7 to 11 cycles, used a sample-barcoded 5' primer plus a J-beta primer mix. Each of the samples gave a minimum of 2.5 million paired-end reads that contained CDR3. One entry per CDR3 protein, called by TCRdb with MiXCR from the 5' RACE reads. Of 600,000 to 800,000 distinct CDR3 sequences listed, about 50% are singletons. The data derive from a study of blood T cells in healthy people across ages. Study-wide points: Age showed a roughly linear inverse relationship with TCR beta diversity per million T cells. The unsorted PBMCs prevented any conclusive comparison of naive versus antigen-experienced cells.

Germline trimming cut 6 bases from V and 4 bases from J; bases unmatched to any gene: 14. The CDR3 length is 16 residues. Per the germline V gene, CDR1 is SGHTA and CDR2 is FQGNSA. Material: blood. The TCR sequence derives from a woman over 75 in good health. The V call is TRBV7-2, the J call TRBJ2-5; 7 bases match TRBD2. The CDR3 DNA reads as TGTGCCAGCAGGGATTCGGGGACTCCGGGGGGAGAGACCCAGTACTTC. Its protein product is CASRDSGTPGGETQYF. The full variable domain, in which reference TRBV7-2 and TRBJ2-5 provide the parts outside the CDR3, is GAGVSQSPSNKVTEKGKDVELRCDPISGHTALYWYRQSLGQGLEFLIYFQGNSAPDKSGLPSDRFSAERTGGSVSTLTIQRTQQEDSAVYLCASRDSGTPGGETQYFGPGTRLLVL.